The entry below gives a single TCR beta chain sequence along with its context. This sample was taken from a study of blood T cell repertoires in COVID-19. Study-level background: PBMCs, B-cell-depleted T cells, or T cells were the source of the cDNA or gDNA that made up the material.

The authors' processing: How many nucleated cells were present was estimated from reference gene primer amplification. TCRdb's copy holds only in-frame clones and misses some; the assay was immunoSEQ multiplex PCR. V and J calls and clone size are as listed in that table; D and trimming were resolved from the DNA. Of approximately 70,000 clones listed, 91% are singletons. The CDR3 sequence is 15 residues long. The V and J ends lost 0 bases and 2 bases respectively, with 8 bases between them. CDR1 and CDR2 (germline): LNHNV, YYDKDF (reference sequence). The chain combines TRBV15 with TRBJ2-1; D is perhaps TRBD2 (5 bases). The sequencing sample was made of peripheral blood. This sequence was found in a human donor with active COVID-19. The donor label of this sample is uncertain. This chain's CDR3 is CATSRDEGAYNEQFF. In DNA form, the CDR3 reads TGTGCCACCAGCAGAGATGAGGGAGCCTACAATGAGCAGTTCTTC.